The 5 T cell receptor beta chains below were found in one sample sequenced in a study of post-analysis software for immune sequencing data. Which antigens these TCRs recognize remains unknown. Included in the TCR beta cDNA libraries were unique molecular identifiers. From the PCR reads, TCRdb called clonotypes with MiXCR, one entry per CDR3 protein. The repertoire has fewer than 850,000 distinct CDR3 sequences, around 42% of them found once; the top ten carry roughly 4.5%. Regarding the study as a whole: TRBV5-6, TRBV5-1 and TRBV20-1 belonged to a set of about five TRBV segments that were more frequent in patients than controls.

Material for sequencing was blood. These receptors all stem from a girl aged 5-17 years with multiple sclerosis.

The chain has TRBV2 and TRBJ1-2; no firm D call. The CDR3 length is 14 residues. Trimming took off 7 bases at V and 0 bases at J, with 12 bases between the two ends. Germline V lookup: CDR1 SNHLY, CDR2 FYNNEI. The CDR3 reads CASTAGGANYGYTF. The CDR3 DNA reads as TGTGCCAGCACCGCCGGTGGGGCTAACTATGGCTACACCTTC.

This chain joins TRBV10-2 and TRBJ2-5; 8 nucleotides line up with TRBD2. The V and J ends lost 7 bases and 2 bases, in that order; junction bases with no gene match: 12. This CDR3 region has 16 residues. Germline CDR1 WSHSY, CDR2 SAAADI. The CDR3 sequence is CASTALGRAGQETQYF. CDR3 DNA: TGCGCCAGCACCGCCCTCGGGAGGGCCGGGCAAGAGACCCAGTACTTC.

V usage is TRBV7-9 and J usage is TRBJ1-5, with D perhaps TRBD1 (6 bases). The CDR3 runs 15 residues. The germline V gene encodes CDR1 SEHNR and CDR2 FQNEAQ (reference sequence). The V end was cut by 3 bases, the J end by 4 bases, with 13 bases between. This chain's CDR3 is CASSFWGGANQPQHF. The DNA for the CDR3 is TGTGCCAGCAGCTTCTGGGGGGGGGCAAATCAGCCCCAGCATTTT.

In its sample, this clonotype was seen a few times. The chain has TRBV5-1 and TRBJ2-1; 7 nucleotides align to TRBD2. The V segment lost 4 bases and the J segment 0 bases; nucleotides outside the gene matches: 4. There are 15 residues in the CDR3. The germline V gene has CDR1 SGHRS and CDR2 YFSETQ. This CDR3 reads CASSLREDSYNEQFF. In DNA form, the CDR3 reads TGCGCCAGCAGCCTCCGGGAGGACTCCTACAATGAGCAGTTCTTC.

This clonotype occurred a few times. The chain combines TRBV12-3 or TRBV12-4 with TRBJ2-5; 9 nucleotides line up with TRBD2. The closer fit of TRBJ2-7 to the DNA end suggests the J call may be wrong. The CDR3 is made up of 15 amino acids. The CDR3 loop is CASSYSGRGRYEQYF. CDR3 DNA: TGTGCCAGCAGCTATAGCGGGAGAGGGAGGTACGAGCAGTACTTC.